This TCR beta chain was recorded in a study of blood T cell repertoires in COVID-19. On the study more broadly: Italy, Spain and the United States were the sources of the convalescent and acute COVID-19 samples. Sources were T cells, B-cell-depleted T cells, or PBMCs; the material itself was cDNA or gDNA.

This CDR3 comprises 17 residues. The V end lost 2 bases, the J end lost 0 bases, and 14 bases lay between the germline ends. Germline values: CDR1 MDHEN, CDR2 SYDVKM. Per the original methods: Reference gene primer amplification yielded estimated nucleated cell counts. The repertoire was sequenced with immunoSEQ multiplex PCR; TCRdb's copy has only in-frame clones and lacks some. That table furnishes V, J and clone size, whereas the DNA furnished D and trimming. The sample has some 20,000 clones, 70% to 80% seen once. What was sequenced was peripheral blood. The rearrangement joins TRBV28 to TRBJ1-5; no firm D call. This receptor was taken from an elderly man with acute or convalescent COVID-19. The CDR3 region is CASSLGLGVYSNQPQHF. For the CDR3, the DNA is TGTGCCAGCAGTTTAGGTTTGGGCGTTTATAGCAATCAGCCCCAGCATTTT.